The 27 T cell receptor beta chains given below trace back to one sample, sequenced in a study of vaccination effects on CD4 cells after COVID-19. Sequenced by immunoSEQ multiplex PCR; TCRdb stores in-frame clones only, minus some. The sample holds around 31,000 clones, around 70% seen once. No antigens are known for them. Before sequencing took place, the ViraFEST assay used viral peptide pools to expand antigen-specific CD4+ T cells. Cells that had been cultured for roughly eleven days were the source of isolated CD4+ T cells. The input for sequencing was CD4+ T cells from PBMCs cultured with HCoV-229E spike peptides, taken before COVID-19 vaccination. Receptor source: a human donor who received a COVID-19 vaccine.

This chain uses TRBV9 with TRBJ2-5; D is perhaps TRBD2 (5 bases). From germline, CDR1 is SGDLS and CDR2 YYNGEE. The CDR3 has 15 residues. Trimming removed 0 bases at V and 4 bases at J, with 13 bases between. The DNA for the CDR3 is TGTGCCAGCAGCGTAGGGGTTGCGGGTTTAGAGACCCAGTACTTC. Translated: CASSVGVAGLETQYF. Full variable domain (rest looked up from reference TRBV9 and TRBJ2-5): DSGVTQTPKHLITATGQRVTLRCSPRSGDLSVYWYQQSLDQGLQFLIQYYNGEERAKGNILERFSAQQFPDLHSELNLSSLELGDSALYFCASSVGVAGLETQYFGPGTRLLVL.

This clone was seen only a few times. V is TRBV3-1 (or the pseudogene TRBV3-2) and J is TRBJ2-3, with 7 bases aligning to TRBD2. Germline V gene lookup returns CDR1 LGHDT and CDR2 YNNKEL (reference sequence). CDR3 length equals 17 residues. Trimming removed 8 bases from V and 4 bases from J; junction bases left unmatched: 18. CDR3 sequence: CASSAGEFLTVPDTQYF. CDR3 coding DNA: TGTGCCAGCTCTGCGGGAGAGTTTTTAACGGTACCAGATACGCAGTATTTT.

This chain links TRBV19 with TRBJ1-1; 8 bases agree with TRBD1. Germline CDR1 is LNHDA and CDR2 is SQIVND (reference sequence). J gave up 0 bases and V 7 bases, and 7 bases lay outside the gene matches. This CDR3 has 15 residues. In DNA, the CDR3 is TGTGCCAGTATACCGAGGGACAGGATGAACACTGAAGCTTTCTTT. Protein: CASIPRDRMNTEAFF. The whole variable domain, filled in from reference TRBV19 and TRBJ1-1, reads DGGITQSPKYLFRKEGQNVTLSCEQNLNHDAMYWYRQDPGQGLRLIYYSQIVNDFQKGDIAEGYSVSREKKESFPLTVTSAQKNPTAFYLCASIPRDRMNTEAFFGQGTRLTVV.

This clone showed up just a few times. This chain connects TRBV2 to TRBJ2-7; a possible D gene is TRBD1 (6 bases). V dropped 3 bases and J dropped 3 bases, with 15 bases sitting between them. CDR1 SNHLY and CDR2 FYNNEI come from the germline V gene. The CDR3 spans 15 residues. The CDR3 spells CASSDLGQSYYEQYF. Here the CDR3 DNA reads TGTGCCAGCAGTGACCTAGGACAGAGTTACTACGAGCAGTACTTC.

The chain combines TRBV9 with TRBJ1-1; 9 bases are a match to TRBD1. Germline CDR1 reads SGDLS; CDR2 reads YYNGEE. The CDR3 covers 16 residues. The V segment lost 3 bases and the J segment 6 bases; nucleotides outside the gene matches: 12. The CDR3 sequence is CASSASIGTGYPEAFF. The CDR3, as DNA: TGTGCCAGCAGCGCAAGCATCGGGACAGGGTACCCTGAAGCTTTCTTT.

This sequence joins TRBV4-3 and TRBJ2-1; 9 bases are a match to TRBD2. This CDR3 is 16 amino acids long. The V gene end was trimmed by 3 bases and the J gene end by 0 bases; junction bases not matched to a gene: 3. Germline V gene data show CDR1 as LGHNA and CDR2 as YSLEER. The CDR3 loop is CASSQYSGSSYNEQFF. CDR3 coding DNA: TGCGCCAGCAGCCAGTATAGCGGGAGCTCCTACAATGAGCAGTTCTTC.

This clone was counted only a few times. The J gene is TRBJ1-5, the V gene TRBV28; D is uncertain. V was trimmed by 6 bases and J by 4 bases, leaving 7 bases between them. The germline V gene encodes CDR1 MDHEN and CDR2 SYDVKM. The length of the CDR3 is 12 residues. The CDR3 sequence: CASSLQNQPQHF. As DNA, the CDR3 is TGTGCCAGCAGCCTACAGAATCAGCCCCAGCATTTT. Using reference TRBV28 and TRBJ1-5 for the parts outside the CDR3, the full variable domain is DVKVTQSSRYLVKRTGEKVFLECVQDMDHENMFWYRQDPGLGLRLIYFSYDVKMKEKGDIPEGYSVSREKKERFSLILESASTNQTSMYLCASSLQNQPQHFGDGTRLSIL.

This chain joins TRBV5-5 and TRBJ2-7; 9 positions agree with TRBD2. The length of the CDR3 is 14 residues. The germline CDR1 and CDR2 sequences are SGHKS and YYEKEE (reference sequence). After removal of 2 bases from V and 5 bases from J, the junction contained 5 bases not matched to a gene. This CDR3 is CASSFRLAANEQYF. The CDR3 coding sequence is TGTGCCAGCAGCTTTCGACTAGCGGCCAACGAGCAGTACTTC.

The chain combines TRBV12-5 with TRBJ2-3; 8 nucleotides agree with TRBD2. The CDR3 length is 18 residues. V was pared by 0 bases and J by 10 bases, with 18 bases of the junction left unmatched. Germline-derived CDR1 and CDR2 are LGHNT and FRNRAP. CDR3 sequence (DNA): TGTGCTAGTGGTTTGGTAGGTGGTAGCGGGGATTCTAGGAGGGCGCAGTATTTT. It specifies CASGLVGGSGDSRRAQYF. Based on the CDR3 plus reference TRBV12-5 and TRBJ2-3, the full variable domain is DARVTQTPRHKVTEMGQEVTMRCQPILGHNTVFWYRQTMMQGLELLAYFRNRAPLDDSGMPKDRFSAEMPDATLATLKIQPSEPRDSAVYFCASGLVGGSGDSRRAQYFGPGTRLTVL.

V usage is TRBV4-1 and J usage is TRBJ1-2; 10 nucleotides align to TRBD1. With 1 base clipped from V and 1 base from J, the junction kept 6 bases outside the gene matches. CDR1 and CDR2 (germline): MGHRA, YSYEKL. The CDR3 spans 17 residues. The CDR3 region has the DNA TGCGCCAGCAGCCAAGCCGGGACAGGGGCATTTAACTATGGCTACACCTTC. Protein: CASSQAGTGAFNYGYTF.

V is TRBV24-1 and J is TRBJ2-5; D is possibly TRBD1 (5 bases). V was cut by 1 base and J by 7 bases, with 6 bases left in between. Germline CDR1 KGHDR, CDR2 SFDVKD. The length of the CDR3 is 12 residues. CDR3 DNA sequence: TGTGCCACCAGTGATTTTCAGGGGACCCAGTACTTC. Translated, it gives CATSDFQGTQYF.

The J gene is TRBJ2-3, the V gene TRBV5-6; D remains unclear. Trimming took 1 base from V and 5 from J, leaving 11 bases between them. This CDR3 contains 14 residues. Germline assignment: CDR1 SGHDT and CDR2 YYEEEE. CDR3 in amino acids: CASSLITSVDTQYF. The CDR3 DNA is TGTGCCAGCAGCTTGATAACCTCGGTAGATACGCAGTATTTT.

This clone was seen a few times. This chain links TRBV4-1 with TRBJ2-7; 12 bases line up with TRBD2. The junction had 6 bases not matched to a gene; V was cut back by 1 base and J by 2 bases. This CDR3 comprises 17 residues. Germline loops: CDR1 MGHRA, CDR2 YSYEKL. The CDR3, as DNA: TGCGCCAGCAGCCAAGTAGCTAGCGGGAGGGCCCCCTACGAGCAGTACTTC. Encoded protein: CASSQVASGRAPYEQYF.

This chain connects TRBV18 to TRBJ1-5; 7 nucleotides align to TRBD1. The CDR3 loop spans 13 amino acids. Germline CDR1 and CDR2: KGHSH and LQKENI. The trim removed 5 bases at V and 6 bases at J, leaving 4 bases unmatched. The CDR3 coding sequence is TGTGCCAGCTCAACAGGGGAGGGTCAGCCCCAGCATTTT. Translating gives CASSTGEGQPQHF. The variable domain in full, with the rest retrieved from reference TRBV18 and TRBJ1-5, is NAGVMQNPRHLVRRRGQEARLRCSPMKGHSHVYWYRQLPEEGLKFMVYLQKENIIDESGMPKERFSAEFPKEGPSILRIQQVVRGDSAAYFCASSTGEGQPQHFGDGTRLSIL.

The chain combines TRBV5-1 with TRBJ1-2; no reliable D call. V gave up 1 base and J gave up 4 bases, with 11 bases separating them. This CDR3 is 14 amino acids long. Germline CDR1 and CDR2: SGHRS and YFSETQ. The CDR3 protein is CASSLNRDPYGYTF. In DNA form, the CDR3 reads TGCGCCAGCAGCTTGAATAGGGATCCCTATGGCTACACCTTC.

This clone appeared a few times. Other DNA sequences in the same sample also yield this CDR3. The chain is built from TRBV18 and TRBJ1-4, with a weak D call TRBD1 (5 bases). CDR3 length: 14 amino acids. CDR1 and CDR2 from the germline V gene are KGHSH and LQKENI. V shed 2 bases and J shed 2 bases, with 6 bases lying between them. The CDR3 bases are TGTGCCAGCTCACCAGGGGCCACTAATGAAAAACTGTTTTTT. It encodes CASSPGATNEKLFF.

The chain combines TRBV10-3 with TRBJ2-1; D gene uncertain. The CDR3 runs to 11 residues. The V end was cut by 6 bases, the J end by 6 bases, with 6 bases between. Germline V gene sequence: CDR1 ENHRY, CDR2 SYGVKD. CDR3 region: CAIRGRNEQFF. The DNA for the CDR3 is TGTGCCATCAGAGGACGCAATGAGCAGTTCTTC.

The sample holds a few counts of this clone. The genes are TRBV6-2 or TRBV6-3 and TRBJ1-5, with unresolved D. The CDR3 extends over 15 amino acids. Looked up from germline, CDR1 is MNHEY and CDR2 is SVGEGT. The V end lost 2 bases, the J end lost 9 bases, and 17 bases lay between the germline ends. As DNA, the CDR3 is TGTGCCAGCAGTTACCTGCCGGCCCATCTGGGGCCCCAGCATTTT. The encoded protein is CASSYLPAHLGPQHF.

This CDR3 reads CASSFQGNYGYTF. Here the CDR3 DNA reads TGCGCCAGCAGCTTTCAGGGAAACTATGGCTACACCTTC. This rearrangement joins TRBV5-1 to TRBJ1-2; possibly TRBD1 for D (5 bases). Trimming took 2 bases from V and 2 from J, leaving 7 bases between them. This CDR3 is 13 amino acids long. CDR1 is SGHRS and CDR2 is YFSETQ in the germline V gene.

The rearrangement uses TRBV3-1 (or the pseudogene TRBV3-2) and TRBJ2-3; 8 bases are shared with TRBD2. Trimming removed 0 bases from V and 5 bases from J; junction bases left unmatched: 1. Germline V gene sequence: CDR1 LGHDT, CDR2 YNNKEL (reference sequence). This CDR3 spans 14 amino acids. CDR3 residues: CASSQELAGDTQYF. The CDR3 DNA is TGTGCCAGCAGCCAAGAGCTAGCGGGAGATACGCAGTATTTT.

The CDR3 protein is CASSEIDRGGGYTF. Here the CDR3 DNA reads TGTGCCAGCAGTGAAATAGACAGGGGAGGTGGCTACACCTTC. The V call is TRBV2, the J call TRBJ1-2, with 8 bases lining up with TRBD1. V trimming: 2 bases; J trimming: 7 bases; junction bases outside the gene matches: 6. The germline CDR1 and CDR2 sequences are SNHLY and FYNNEI. The CDR3 totals 14 residues.

This clone was detected only a few times. The gene calls are TRBV4-1 and TRBJ1-6; no firm D call. The CDR3 covers 14 residues. Germline-derived CDR1 and CDR2 are MGHRA and YSYEKL. V lost 0 bases to trimming and J lost 9 bases, with 9 bases between them. The CDR3 coding sequence is TGCGCCAGCAGCCAAGAACACCTAGTTTCACCCCTCCACTTT. The encoded protein is CASSQEHLVSPLHF.

The chain links TRBV5-5 to TRBJ2-7, with D perhaps TRBD1 (5 bases). Trimming removed 0 bases at V and 2 bases at J, with 15 bases between. This CDR3 is built from 16 residues. Germline-derived CDR1 and CDR2 are SGHKS and YYEKEE (reference sequence). The CDR3, as DNA: TGTGCCAGCAGCTTGGAACGAACTACAGGAGCCTACGAGCAGTACTTC. Amino acid sequence: CASSLERTTGAYEQYF.

The rearrangement uses TRBV3-1 (or the pseudogene TRBV3-2) and TRBJ1-2, with D unclear. The V end lost 1 base, the J end lost 5 bases, and 8 bases lay between the germline ends. This CDR3 region has 13 residues. Germline values: CDR1 LGHDT, CDR2 YNNKEL (reference sequence). DNA of the CDR3: TGTGCCAGCAGCCAAGGGACTGTGTATGGCTACACCTTC. Translating it yields CASSQGTVYGYTF.

This chain links TRBV5-1 with TRBJ2-5; D ambiguous. This CDR3 is built from 13 residues. V was pared by 1 base and J by 0 bases, with 4 bases between. CDR1 and CDR2 (germline): SGHRS, YFSETQ. CDR3 sequence reads: CASSLFNQETQYF. For the CDR3, the DNA is TGCGCCAGCAGCTTGTTCAACCAAGAGACCCAGTACTTC.

In its sample, this clone was seen a few times. The gene calls are TRBV7-9 and TRBJ1-4; a possible D gene is TRBD1 (5 bases). CDR3 size: 13 residues. Trimming left V 3 bases short and J 7 bases short, with 9 bases between. Germline CDR1 is SEHNR and CDR2 is FQNEAQ (reference sequence). CDR3 sequence reads: CASSFDGAEKLFF. CDR3 in DNA: TGTGCCAGCAGCTTTGACGGGGCTGAAAAACTGTTTTTT. The complete variable domain, with remaining parts taken from reference TRBV7-9 and TRBJ1-4, reads DTGVSQNPRHKITKRGQNVTFRCDPISEHNRLYWYRQTLGQGPEFLTYFQNEAQLEKSRLLSDRFSAERPKGSFSTLEIQRTEQGDSAMYLCASSFDGAEKLFFGSGTQLSVL.

The V and J genes are TRBV27 and TRBJ2-7; D tentatively fits TRBD1 or TRBD2 (5 bases each). V lost 0 bases to trimming and J lost 0 bases, with 15 bases between them. The CDR3 runs 17 residues. The germline V gene has CDR1 MNHEY and CDR2 SMNVEV (reference sequence). The CDR3 DNA is TGTGCCAGCAGTTTATCTCCCGGGACCGCCAGCTCCTACGAGCAGTACTTC. Its protein product is CASSLSPGTASSYEQYF.